This TCR beta chain was profiled in a study of technical replicates of blood from a handful of donors. This table comes from immunoSEQ multiplex PCR, and its TCRdb copy is limited to in-frame clones, with some not included. The repertoire consists of 75,000 to 85,000 clones, with roughly 77% occurring once and the leading ten covering around 3.9%. The CDR3 covers 16 residues. The V and J ends lost 0 bases and 1 base respectively, with 13 bases between them. In germline, CDR1 is SGHRS, CDR2 YFSETQ. Sequences were obtained from PBMCs. The receptor was isolated from a human donor in good health. Some clones in this sample may be carry-over from other donors' samples. The chain uses TRBV5-1 and TRBJ1-1; TRBD1 is a possible D gene (5 bases). CDR3 DNA sequence: TGCGCCAGCAGCTTGGCCGCGGGGAGGGGGAACACTGAAGCTTTCTTT. This encodes CASSLAAGRGNTEAFF.